The rows below give T cell receptor beta chains drawn from one sample of a study of T cell repertoires in cytomegalovirus infection. These receptors are not linked to any known antigen. Via MiXCR, TCRdb re-called the reads, giving one row per CDR3 protein. Among about 770,000 distinct CDR3 sequences listed, about 27% were seen once. The sequenced sample was cultured CD8+ T cells from PBMCs, obtained from culture after CMV antigen stimulation. The origin of the receptors is a human donor in good health (CMV status not recorded). Some clones in this sample may be carry-over from other donors' samples. CDR3s include the opening cysteine and the closing phenylalanine or tryptophan. The D gene is left open where the match is weak. Part of the rows lack a size; the others show once, few, many or a class for expanded clones.

TRBV27	TRBJ1-5	-	-	CASSFWNQPQHF	TGTGCCAGCAGTTTTTGGAATCAGCCCCAGCATTTT
TRBV7-9	TRBJ1-1	many	-	CASSLDSKAFF	TGTGCCAGCAGCTTGGACAGCAAAGCTTTCTTT
TRBV4-3	TRBJ2-1	-	-	CASSQDWGADEQFF	TGCGCCAGCAGCCAAGATTGGGGCGCCGATGAGCAGTTCTTC
TRBV11-1	TRBJ2-3	few	-	CASSLRAGLGADTQYF	TGTGCCAGCAGCTTACGGGCAGGGCTGGGAGCAGATACGCAGTATTTT
TRBV27	TRBJ2-7	-	-	CASHWGNEQYF	TGTGCCAGCCATTGGGGGAACGAGCAGTACTTC
TRBV7-2	TRBJ2-5	-	TRBD2	CASSLSRRGGYETQYF	TGTGCCAGCAGCTTGTCCCGTCGGGGGGGCTATGAGACCCAGTACTTC
TRBV4-1	TRBJ2-3	-	TRBD2	CASSQPGLAGTDTQYF	TGCGCCAGCAGCCAACCCGGACTAGCGGGCACAGATACGCAGTATTTT
TRBV27	TRBJ1-4	few	-	CASSPPGATNEKLFF	TGTGCCAGCAGTCCCCCGGGGGCAACTAATGAAAAACTGTTTTTT
TRBV13	TRBJ2-1	-	-	CASSLPSQRSEQFF	TGTGCCAGCAGCTTACCTAGCCAGCGCTCGGAGCAGTTCTTC
TRBV7-2	TRBJ2-1	many	TRBD1	CASSLPGQNYNEQFF	TGTGCCAGCAGCTTACCGGGACAGAACTACAATGAGCAGTTCTTC
TRBV6-5	TRBJ1-1	few	-	CASSYGGENTEAFF	TGTGCCAGCAGTTACGGAGGGGAGAACACTGAAGCTTTCTTT
TRBV14	TRBJ1-1	-	-	CASSQDIRLPMNTEAFF	TGTGCCAGCAGCCAAGATATCCGGCTTCCTATGAACACTGAAGCTTTCTTT
TRBV7-6	TRBJ2-7	few	-	CASSLGRLGPRYEQYF	TGTGCCAGCAGCTTAGGAAGGCTTGGACCAAGGTACGAGCAGTACTTC
TRBV10-3	TRBJ1-5	-	TRBD1	CAISDIQGVQPQHF	TGTGCCATCAGTGATATACAGGGGGTTCAGCCCCAGCATTTT
TRBV7-6	TRBJ2-1	few	-	CASSPPGVSNNEQFF	TGTGCCAGCAGCCCACCAGGGGTATCTAACAATGAGCAGTTCTTC
TRBV5-5	TRBJ2-2	few	TRBD1	CASSAGTAYRGNTGELFF	TGTGCCAGCAGCGCCGGGACAGCCTATCGGGGGAACACCGGGGAGCTGTTTTTT
TRBV27	TRBJ2-3	-	-	CASSLGVAMDTQYF	TGTGCCAGCAGTTTAGGGGTAGCCATGGATACGCAGTATTTT
TRBV12-3/TRBV12-4	TRBJ1-3	few	-	CASKQDPNTIYF	TGTGCCAGCAAGCAGGATCCCAACACCATATATTTT
TRBV9	TRBJ1-2	few	-	CASSGGGILANYGYTF	TGTGCCAGCAGCGGTGGTGGGATCTTAGCTAACTATGGCTACACCTTC
TRBV7-6	TRBJ2-1	few	-	CASSLLQGGSDEQFF	TGTGCCAGCAGCTTATTACAGGGGGGGTCGGATGAGCAGTTCTTC
TRBV3-1	TRBJ2-1	many	TRBD1	CASSQDPRDRGRHEQFF	TGTGCCAGCAGCCAAGATCCCCGGGACAGGGGGCGGCATGAGCAGTTCTTC
TRBV12-5	TRBJ2-7	-	-	CASASRGIPYEQYF	TGTGCTAGTGCCAGTCGGGGGATCCCCTACGAGCAGTACTTC
TRBV7-2	TRBJ1-6	few	TRBD1	CASSQGTDSPLHF	TGTGCCAGCAGCCAGGGGACAGATTCACCCCTCCACTTT
TRBV18	TRBJ2-4	few	TRBD1	CASSPDRARAKNIQYF	TGTGCCAGCTCACCGGACAGGGCGCGAGCCAAAAACATTCAGTACTTC
TRBV4-1	TRBJ1-1	few	-	CASSQDSGDEAFF	TGCGCCAGCAGCCAAGATAGCGGGGATGAGGCTTTCTTT
TRBV20-1	TRBJ2-2	-	TRBD1	CSARGDRVAELFF	TGCAGTGCTAGAGGGGACAGGGTCGCGGAGCTGTTTTTT
TRBV7-9	TRBJ1-1	few	-	CASSFPGIRTEAFF	TGTGCCAGCAGCTTCCCAGGGATAAGAACTGAAGCTTTCTTT
TRBV7-6	TRBJ2-3	many	TRBD2	CASSPPGLAYTDTQYF	TGTGCCAGCAGCCCGCCGGGACTAGCCTACACAGATACGCAGTATTTT
TRBV7-2	TRBJ2-3	-	TRBD2	CASSLIGLAGGPLDTQYF	TGTGCCAGCAGCCTAATCGGACTAGCGGGGGGGCCTTTAGATACGCAGTATTTT
TRBV6-5	TRBJ1-1	once	-	CASSERRYGLTPLNTEAFF	TGTGCCAGCAGTGAAAGGAGATACGGCTTGACGCCGTTGAACACTGAAGCTTTCTTT
TRBV4-1	TRBJ2-7	few	-	CASSPYGGSSYEQYF	TGCGCCAGCAGCCCTTATGGGGGCTCCTCCTACGAGCAGTACTTC
TRBV24-1	TRBJ2-1	-	TRBD1	CATSDLEGANEQFF	TGTGCCACCAGTGATTTAGAGGGGGCCAATGAGCAGTTCTTC
TRBV7-2	TRBJ1-2	many	-	CASVVTGGLALTREGYGYTF	TGTGCCAGCGTTGTCACGGGAGGGCTAGCGTTGACACGGGAGGGCTATGGCTACACCTTC
TRBV6-5	TRBJ1-1	-	-	CASSFGREGDTEAFF	TGTGCCAGCAGTTTCGGCAGGGAGGGTGACACTGAAGCTTTCTTT
TRBV20-1	TRBJ2-3	-	-	CSAKLGGSTDTQYF	TGCAGTGCTAAACTAGGGGGGAGCACAGATACGCAGTATTTT